This entry lists 7 T cell receptor beta chains sequenced from one sample in a study of T-cell memory formation after mild COVID-19. TCRdb called the 5' RACE reads again in MiXCR, with one record for every CDR3 protein. The data contain about half a million distinct CDR3 sequences, 15% to 20% of them singletons. Sequenced sample: PBMCs or a T cell subset sorted from them (not recorded which). Source of these receptors: an adult woman who had mild COVID-19 (a few samples of this study predate the infection). Cell type and time point are not known.

This clonotype was detected a few times. The chain recombines TRBV29-1 with TRBJ2-1; the D is unclear. Germline loops: CDR1 SQVTM, CDR2 ANQGSEA. V lost 3 bases and J lost 2, with 11 bases in between. The CDR3 is made up of 14 amino acids. CDR3 DNA sequence: TGCAGCGTTGATGGAGTAGTGGCCTACAATGAGCAGTTCTTC. It specifies CSVDGVVAYNEQFF.

The chain joins TRBV15 to TRBJ1-1, with TRBD1 matching 8 bases. This CDR3 contains 17 residues. V lost 3 bases to trimming and J lost 2 bases; unmatched junction nucleotides: 11. Germline V CDR1 and CDR2: LNHNV, YYDKDF (reference sequence). The CDR3 DNA is TGTGCCACCAGCAGCACGGGGACAGGTTCAGGAAACACTGAAGCTTTCTTT. Its protein is CATSSTGTGSGNTEAFF.

The V gene is TRBV9, the J gene TRBJ1-4; D ambiguous. Germline lookup yields CDR1 SGDLS and CDR2 YYNGEE. V lost 0 bases and J lost 0, with 3 bases in between. The CDR3 is made up of 14 amino acids. The CDR3 reads CASSVGPTNEKLFF. The CDR3 DNA reads as TGTGCCAGCAGCGTAGGACCAACTAATGAAAAACTGTTTTTT.

This clonotype was counted a few times. The rearrangement uses TRBV6-5 and TRBJ1-5, with 10 bases matching TRBD1. The CDR3 length is 16 residues. CDR1 and CDR2 from the germline V gene are MNHEY and SVGAGI. The V segment lost 7 bases and the J segment 2 bases; nucleotides outside the gene matches: 8. DNA for the CDR3: TGTGCCAGCAAGGACAGGGGGGGGAAGGGCAATCAGCCCCAGCATTTT. It specifies CASKDRGGKGNQPQHF.

This clonotype has ten or more counts. The chain combines TRBV5-1 with TRBJ1-1; no reliable D call. CDR1 and CDR2 from the germline V gene are SGHRS and YFSETQ. The CDR3 sequence is 13 residues long. V gave up 1 base and J gave up 2 bases, with 6 bases separating them. Here the CDR3 reads CASSLRANTEAFF. CDR3 bases: TGCGCCAGCAGCTTGAGGGCTAACACTGAAGCTTTCTTT.

A few counts support this clonotype. The chain combines TRBV5-1 with TRBJ1-1; TRBD1 is a possible D gene (5 bases). CDR3 size: 15 residues. The V and J ends lost 5 bases and 8 bases respectively, with 22 bases between them. Germline loops: CDR1 SGHRS, CDR2 YFSETQ. In DNA form, the CDR3 reads TGCGCCAGCAGGAAGAACGTGGCTAGAGGACAAGAAGCTTTCTTT. The encoded protein is CASRKNVARGQEAFF.

This clonotype was observed a handful of times. This chain links TRBV3-1 with TRBJ2-2; 9 bases are a match to TRBD1. The germline V gene encodes CDR1 LGHDT and CDR2 YNNKEL (reference sequence). This CDR3 is built from 17 residues. V lost 3 bases and J lost 6; bases outside the gene matches: 11. The CDR3 protein is CASSHYPPGQGSGELFF. The CDR3 DNA sequence: TGTGCCAGCAGCCACTACCCCCCGGGACAGGGATCCGGGGAGCTGTTTTTT.